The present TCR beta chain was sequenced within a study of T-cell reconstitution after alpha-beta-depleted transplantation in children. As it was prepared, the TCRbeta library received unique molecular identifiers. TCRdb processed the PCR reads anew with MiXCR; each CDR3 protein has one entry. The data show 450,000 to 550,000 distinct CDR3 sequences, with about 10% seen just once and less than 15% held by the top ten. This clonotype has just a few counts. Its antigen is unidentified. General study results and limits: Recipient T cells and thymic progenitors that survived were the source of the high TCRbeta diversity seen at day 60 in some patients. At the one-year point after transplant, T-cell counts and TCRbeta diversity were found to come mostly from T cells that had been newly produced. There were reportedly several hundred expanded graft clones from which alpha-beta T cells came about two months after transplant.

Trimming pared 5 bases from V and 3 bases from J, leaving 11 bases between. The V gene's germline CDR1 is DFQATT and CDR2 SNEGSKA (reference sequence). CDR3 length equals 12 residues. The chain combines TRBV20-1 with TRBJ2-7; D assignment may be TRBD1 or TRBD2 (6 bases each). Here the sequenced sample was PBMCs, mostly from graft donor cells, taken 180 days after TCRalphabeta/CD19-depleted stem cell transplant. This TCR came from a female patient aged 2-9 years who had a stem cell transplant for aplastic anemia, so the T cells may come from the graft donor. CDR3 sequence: CSAGRDIYEQYF. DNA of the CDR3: TGCAGTGCTGGGCGGGACATCTACGAGCAGTACTTC.